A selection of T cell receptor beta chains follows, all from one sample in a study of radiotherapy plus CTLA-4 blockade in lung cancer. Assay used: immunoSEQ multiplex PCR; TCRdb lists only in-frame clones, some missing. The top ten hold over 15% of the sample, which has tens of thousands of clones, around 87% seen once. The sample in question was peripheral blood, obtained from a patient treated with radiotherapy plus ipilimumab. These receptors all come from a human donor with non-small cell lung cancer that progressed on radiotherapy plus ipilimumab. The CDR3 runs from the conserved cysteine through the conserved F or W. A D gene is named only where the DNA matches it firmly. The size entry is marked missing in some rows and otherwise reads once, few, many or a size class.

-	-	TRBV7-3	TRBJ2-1	TGTGCCAGCAGCCTAACAGGGCACAATGAGCAGTTCTTC	CASSLTGHNEQFF
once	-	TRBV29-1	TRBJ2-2	TGCAGCGTTAGCCGTCCACCGGGGGAGCTGTTTTTT	CSVSRPPGELFF
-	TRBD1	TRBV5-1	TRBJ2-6	TGCGCCAGCAGACCGGGACAGGGGTTTGCTGGGGCCAACGTCCTGACTTTC	CASRPGQGFAGANVLTF
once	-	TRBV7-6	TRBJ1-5	TGTGCCAGCAGCTTAGCGTCGGGTTCGCCCCAGCATTTT	CASSLASGSPQHF
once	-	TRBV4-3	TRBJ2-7	TGCGCCAGCAGCCAAGGGGCTGGCCCCTACGAGCAGTACTTC	CASSQGAGPYEQYF
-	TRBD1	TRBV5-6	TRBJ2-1	TGTGCCAGCACCCGGGGACAGGGTTACAATGAGCAGTTCTTC	CASTRGQGYNEQFF
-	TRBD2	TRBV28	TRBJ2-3	TGTGCCAGCAGTTTATCCCCCTCCCCAGCGGGGGGGCTCACAGATACGCAGTATTTT	CASSLSPSPAGGLTDTQYF
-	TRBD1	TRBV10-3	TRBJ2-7	TGTGCCATCAGTGAGTCTCCGGGACAGGGATCCTACGAGCAGTACTTC	CAISESPGQGSYEQYF
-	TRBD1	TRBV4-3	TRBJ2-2	TGCGCCAGCAGCCATTCCGGGACAGGGGCCGGGGAGCTGTTTTTT	CASSHSGTGAGELFF
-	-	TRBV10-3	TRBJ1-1	TGTGCCATCAATCGGGCGGCGGACACTGAAGCTTTCTTT	CAINRAADTEAFF
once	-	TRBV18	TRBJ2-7	TGTGCCAGCTCACCGGATAAGATCGAGCAGTACTTC	CASSPDKIEQYF
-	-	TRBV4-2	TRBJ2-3	TGTGCCAGCAGCGAGCAGTCGTCGGGTACGCAGTATTTT	CASSEQSSGTQYF
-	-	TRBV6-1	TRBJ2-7	TGTGCCAGCAGTACCGGGACGGGCTACGGGCAGTACTTC	CASSTGTGYGQYF
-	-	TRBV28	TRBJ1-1	TGTGCCAGCAGAACCGCTCCCGGCACTGAAGCTTTCTTT	CASRTAPGTEAFF
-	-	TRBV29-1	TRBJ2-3	TGCAGCGTTGAACAGGGGATCGCAGATACGCAGTATTTT	CSVEQGIADTQYF
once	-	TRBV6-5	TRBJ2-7	TGTGCCAGCAGTTCGATAGGGAGCGAGCAGTACTTC	CASSSIGSEQYF
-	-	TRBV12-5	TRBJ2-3	TGTGCTAGTGGTGGCGGTCTGGGCACAGATACGCAGTATTTT	CASGGGLGTDTQYF
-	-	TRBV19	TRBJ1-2	TGTGCCAGCGGAGAGGACACCGGGAGCTACACCTTC	CASGEDTGSYTF
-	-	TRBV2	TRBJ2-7	TGTGCCAGCAGTAAGGACAGCCCGAGCTCCTACGAGCAGTACTTC	CASSKDSPSSYEQYF
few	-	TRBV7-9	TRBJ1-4	TGTGCCGGACGGACGGGGGGTCATGAAAAACTGTTTTTT	CAGRTGGHEKLFF
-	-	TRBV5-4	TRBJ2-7	TGTGCCAGCAGCCCCGGGACGGAAAGCTACGAGCAGTACTTC	CASSPGTESYEQYF
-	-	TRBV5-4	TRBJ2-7	TGTGCCAGCAGCTTGTCCTCGGATCATAGGCACTTC	CASSLSSDHRHF
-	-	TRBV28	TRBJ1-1	TGTGCCAGCAACCAGGTGAACACTGAAGCTTTCTTT	CASNQVNTEAFF
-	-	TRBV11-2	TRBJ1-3	TGTGCCAGCAGCTTAGGGGGGAGAAGAGACTCTGGAAACACCATATATTTT	CASSLGGRRDSGNTIYF
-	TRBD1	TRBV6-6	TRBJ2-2	TGTGCCGGCCGGGACAGGGGATTCGGGGAGCTGTTTTTT	CAGRDRGFGELFF
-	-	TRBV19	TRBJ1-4	TGTGCCAGTAGCGTGGGCAGCGCTAATGAAAAACTGTTTTTT	CASSVGSANEKLFF
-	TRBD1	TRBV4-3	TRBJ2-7	TGCGCCAGCAGCCAAGATGGGGGACAGGGGCGATCCTACGAGCAGTACTTC	CASSQDGGQGRSYEQYF
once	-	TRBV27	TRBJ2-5	TGTGCCAGCAGTTTTAACCGGGACGTAATGTGGGAGACCCAGTACTTC	CASSFNRDVMWETQYF
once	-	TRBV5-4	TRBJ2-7	TGTGCCAGCAGCTCCCCCAGGGCCTACGAGCAGTACTTC	CASSSPRAYEQYF
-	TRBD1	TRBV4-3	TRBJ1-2	TGCGCCAGCAGCCAAGACCCAGGGGGGTTCTATGGCTACACCTTC	CASSQDPGGFYGYTF
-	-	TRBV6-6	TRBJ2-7	TGTGCCAGCCGGCTCCAATGGGGCTACGAGCAGTACTTC	CASRLQWGYEQYF
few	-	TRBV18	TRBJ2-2	TGTGCCAGCTCACTCAGTTCGGGGGCGAACACCGGGGAGCTGTTTTTT	CASSLSSGANTGELFF
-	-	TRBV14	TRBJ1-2	TGTGCCAGCAGCCAATACCGGGACGTAAACTATGGCTACACCTTC	CASSQYRDVNYGYTF
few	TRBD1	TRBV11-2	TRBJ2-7	TGTGCCAGCAGCTTGGCAGGGGGCCTGTCCGGCGAGCAGTACTTC	CASSLAGGLSGEQYF
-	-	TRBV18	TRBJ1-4	TGTGCCAGCTCACCCTTACAGGGATCAAAGAGTGAAAAACTGTTTTTT	CASSPLQGSKSEKLFF
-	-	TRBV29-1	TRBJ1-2	TGCAGCGTTGAAAAAGACACTGGCTACACCTTC	CSVEKDTGYTF
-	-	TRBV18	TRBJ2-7	TGTGCCAGCTCACCTGCAGCAGGAACCTCTTACGAGCAGTACTTC	CASSPAAGTSYEQYF
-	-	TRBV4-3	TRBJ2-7	TGCGCCAGCAGCCAAGAGGGCAGCTGGGGTTCGGAGCAGTACTTC	CASSQEGSWGSEQYF
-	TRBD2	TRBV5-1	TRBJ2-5	TGCGCCAGCAGCTTCGGTAGCGGGGGAGGAGAGACCCAGTACTTC	CASSFGSGGGETQYF
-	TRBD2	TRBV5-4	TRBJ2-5	TGTGCCAGCAGCTTGGGGGGACTAGCCCTTGGACAAGAGACCCAGTACTTC	CASSLGGLALGQETQYF
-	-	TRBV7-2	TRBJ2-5	TGTGCCAGCAGCTCATCCGGGCTGGCGGAGACCCAGTACTTC	CASSSSGLAETQYF
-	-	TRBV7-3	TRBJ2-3	TGTGCCAGCAGCTTATACAGCACAGATACGCAGTATTTT	CASSLYSTDTQYF
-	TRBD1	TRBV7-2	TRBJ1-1	TGTGCCAGCAGCCCCGGACAGGCGACTCCCTATCGGGCTTTCTTT	CASSPGQATPYRAFF
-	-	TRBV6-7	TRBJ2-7	TGTGCCAGCAGAGCTATCAGGGGACTTGGGGAGCAGTACTTC	CASRAIRGLGEQYF
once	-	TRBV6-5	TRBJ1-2	TGTGCCAGCAGCCACAGCTATGGCTACACCTTC	CASSHSYGYTF
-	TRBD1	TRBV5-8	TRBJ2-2	TGTGCCAGCAGCTTGGTGGGACAGGGGAACACCGGGGAGCTGTTTTTT	CASSLVGQGNTGELFF
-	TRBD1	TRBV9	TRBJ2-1	TGTGCCAGCAGCGGCACAGGGGGCGCGTTGAATGAGCAGTTCTTC	CASSGTGGALNEQFF
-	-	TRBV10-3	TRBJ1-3	TGTGCCATCAGTGGGCCAGCTGGAAACACCATATATTTT	CAISGPAGNTIYF
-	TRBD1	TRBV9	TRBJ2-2	TGTGCCAGCAGCGTGGCCACGACAGGGGGTTACACCGGGGAGCTGTTTTTT	CASSVATTGGYTGELFF
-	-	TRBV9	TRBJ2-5	TGTGCCAGCAGCGTTAACCAAGAGACCCAGTACTTC	CASSVNQETQYF
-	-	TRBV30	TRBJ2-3	TGTGCCTGGAGTCTTGGGACCAGACCTGGAACGCAGTATTTT	CAWSLGTRPGTQYF
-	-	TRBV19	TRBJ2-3	TGTGCCAGTAGTGGGACACAGATCACAGATACGCAGTATTTT	CASSGTQITDTQYF
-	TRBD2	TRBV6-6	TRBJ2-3	TGTGCCAGCAGACTAGCGGTTCTTACAGATACGCAGTATTTT	CASRLAVLTDTQYF
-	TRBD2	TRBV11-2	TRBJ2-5	TGTGCCAGCAGCCCTAGCGGGGGGCGCCAAGAGACCCAGTACTTC	CASSPSGGRQETQYF
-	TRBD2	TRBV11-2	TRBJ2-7	TGTGCCAGCAGCTTTGGACTAGCGGGAGGAGACGAGCAGTACTTC	CASSFGLAGGDEQYF
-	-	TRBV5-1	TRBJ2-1	TGCGCCAGCAGCTTGGTAGGGAGCTCCTACAATGAGCAGTTCTTC	CASSLVGSSYNEQFF
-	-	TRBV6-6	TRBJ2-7	TGTGCCAGCAGTTACCCAGGGACACCCTACGAGCAGTACTTC	CASSYPGTPYEQYF